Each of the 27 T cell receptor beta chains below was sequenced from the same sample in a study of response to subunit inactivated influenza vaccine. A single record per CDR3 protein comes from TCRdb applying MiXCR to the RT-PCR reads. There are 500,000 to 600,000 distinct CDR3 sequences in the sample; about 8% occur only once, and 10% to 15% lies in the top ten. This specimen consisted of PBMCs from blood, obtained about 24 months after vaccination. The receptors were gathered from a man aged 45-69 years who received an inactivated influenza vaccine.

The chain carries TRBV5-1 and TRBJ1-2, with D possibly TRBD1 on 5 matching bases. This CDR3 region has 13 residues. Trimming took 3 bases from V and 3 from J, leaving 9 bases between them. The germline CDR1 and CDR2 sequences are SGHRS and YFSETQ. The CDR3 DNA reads TGCGCCAGCAGCTCAACGACAGACTATGGCTACACCTTC. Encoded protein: CASSSTTDYGYTF.

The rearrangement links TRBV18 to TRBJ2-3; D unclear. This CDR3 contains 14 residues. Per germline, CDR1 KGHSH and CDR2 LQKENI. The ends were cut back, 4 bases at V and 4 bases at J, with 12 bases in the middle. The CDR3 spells CASSQTKDADTQYF. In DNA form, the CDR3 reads TGTGCCAGCTCACAAACCAAAGACGCAGATACGCAGTATTTT. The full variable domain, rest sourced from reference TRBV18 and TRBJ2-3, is NAGVMQNPRHLVRRRGQEARLRCSPMKGHSHVYWYRQLPEEGLKFMVYLQKENIIDESGMPKERFSAEFPKEGPSILRIQQVVRGDSAAYFCASSQTKDADTQYFGPGTRLTVL.

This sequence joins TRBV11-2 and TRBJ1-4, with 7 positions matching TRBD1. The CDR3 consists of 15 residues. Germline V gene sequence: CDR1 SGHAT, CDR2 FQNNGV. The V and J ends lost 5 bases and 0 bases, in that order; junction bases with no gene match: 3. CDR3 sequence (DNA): TGTGCCAGCAGCAAAGACAGGGCAACTAATGAAAAACTGTTTTTT. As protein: CASSKDRATNEKLFF.

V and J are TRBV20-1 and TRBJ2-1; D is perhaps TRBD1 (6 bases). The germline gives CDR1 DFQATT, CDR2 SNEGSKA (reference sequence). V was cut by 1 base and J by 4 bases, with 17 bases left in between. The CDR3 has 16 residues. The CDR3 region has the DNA TGCAGTGCTAGAGCCCACGGCAGGGGACGTTACAATGAGCAGTTCTTC. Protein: CSARAHGRGRYNEQFF.

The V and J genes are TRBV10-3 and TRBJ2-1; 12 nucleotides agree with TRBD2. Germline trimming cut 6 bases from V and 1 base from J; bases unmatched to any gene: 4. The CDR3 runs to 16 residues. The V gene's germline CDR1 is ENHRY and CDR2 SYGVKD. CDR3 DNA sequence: TGTGCCATCAGCGTAACTAGCGGGAGGTCCTACAATGAGCAGTTCTTC. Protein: CAISVTSGRSYNEQFF.

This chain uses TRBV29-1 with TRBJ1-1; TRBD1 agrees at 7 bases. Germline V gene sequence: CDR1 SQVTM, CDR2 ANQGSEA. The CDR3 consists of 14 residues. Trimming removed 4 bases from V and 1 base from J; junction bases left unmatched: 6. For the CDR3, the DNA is TGCAGCGTTGGGCCGGGACAGAAGAACACTGAAGCTTTCTTT. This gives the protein CSVGPGQKNTEAFF.

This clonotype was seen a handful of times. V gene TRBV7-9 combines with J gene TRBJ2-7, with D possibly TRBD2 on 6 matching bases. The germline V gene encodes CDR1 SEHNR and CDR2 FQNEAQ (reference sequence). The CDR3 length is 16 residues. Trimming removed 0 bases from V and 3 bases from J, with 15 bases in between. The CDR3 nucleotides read TGTGCCAGCAGCTTAGCAGTAGGAGGGCTCCACTACGAGCAGTACTTC. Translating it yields CASSLAVGGLHYEQYF.

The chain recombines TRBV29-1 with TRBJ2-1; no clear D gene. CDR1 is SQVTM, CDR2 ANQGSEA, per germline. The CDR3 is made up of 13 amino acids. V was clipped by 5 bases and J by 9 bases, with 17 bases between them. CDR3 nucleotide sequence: TGCAGCGTTAATTTCCAGCCATCAGGTGAGCAGTTCTTC. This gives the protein CSVNFQPSGEQFF.

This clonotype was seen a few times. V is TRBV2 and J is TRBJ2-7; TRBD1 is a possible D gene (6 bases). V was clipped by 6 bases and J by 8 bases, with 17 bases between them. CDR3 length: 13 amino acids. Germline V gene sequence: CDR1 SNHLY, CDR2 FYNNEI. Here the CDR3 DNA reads TGTGCCAGCAGATTTGCCCGGGACACTAAGCAGTACTTC. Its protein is CASRFARDTKQYF. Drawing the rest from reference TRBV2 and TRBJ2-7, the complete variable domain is EPEVTQTPSHQVTQMGQEVILRCVPISNHLYFYWYRQILGQKVEFLVSFYNNEISEKSEIFDDQFSVERPDGSNFTLKIRSTKLEDSAMYFCASRFARDTKQYFGPGTRLTVT.

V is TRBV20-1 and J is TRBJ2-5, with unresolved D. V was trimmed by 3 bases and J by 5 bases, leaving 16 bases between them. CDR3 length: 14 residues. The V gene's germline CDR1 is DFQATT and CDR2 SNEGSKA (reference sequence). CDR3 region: CSASSPGLGETQYF. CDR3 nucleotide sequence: TGCAGTGCTAGTTCTCCTGGGTTGGGGGAGACCCAGTACTTC.

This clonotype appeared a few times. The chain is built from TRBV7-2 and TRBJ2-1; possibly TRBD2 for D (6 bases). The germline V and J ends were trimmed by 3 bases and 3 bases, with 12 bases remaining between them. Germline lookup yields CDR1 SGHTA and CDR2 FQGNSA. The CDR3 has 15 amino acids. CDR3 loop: CASSLMGGLYNEQFF. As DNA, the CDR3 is TGTGCCAGCAGCTTGATGGGGGGACTCTACAATGAGCAGTTCTTC.

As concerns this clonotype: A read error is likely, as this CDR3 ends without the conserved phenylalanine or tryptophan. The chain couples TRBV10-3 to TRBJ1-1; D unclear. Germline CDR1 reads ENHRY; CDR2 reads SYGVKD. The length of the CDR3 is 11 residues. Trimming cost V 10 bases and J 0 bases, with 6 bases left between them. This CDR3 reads CATGMNTEAFL. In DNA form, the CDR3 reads TGTGCCACGGGGATGAACACTGAAGCTTTCTTG.

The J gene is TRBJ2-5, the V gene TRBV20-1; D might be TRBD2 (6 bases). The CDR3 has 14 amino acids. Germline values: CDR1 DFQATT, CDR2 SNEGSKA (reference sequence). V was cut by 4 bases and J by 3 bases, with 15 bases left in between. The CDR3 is CSANPLPGEETQYF. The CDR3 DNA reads TGCAGTGCTAACCCTCTACCGGGGGAAGAGACCCAGTACTTC.

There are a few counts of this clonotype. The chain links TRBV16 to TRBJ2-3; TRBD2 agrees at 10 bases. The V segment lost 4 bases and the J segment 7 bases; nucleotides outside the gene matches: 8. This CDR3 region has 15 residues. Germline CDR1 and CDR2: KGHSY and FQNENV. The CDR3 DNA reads TGTGCCAGCAGCCGAGGACTAGCGGAGTTTAATACGCAGTATTTT. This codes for CASSRGLAEFNTQYF. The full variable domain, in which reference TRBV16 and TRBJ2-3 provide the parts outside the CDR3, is GEEVAQTPKHLVRGEGQKAKLYCAPIKGHSYVFWYQQVLKNEFKFLISFQNENVFDETGMPKERFSAKCLPNSPCSLEIQATKLEDSAVYFCASSRGLAEFNTQYFGPGTRLTVL.

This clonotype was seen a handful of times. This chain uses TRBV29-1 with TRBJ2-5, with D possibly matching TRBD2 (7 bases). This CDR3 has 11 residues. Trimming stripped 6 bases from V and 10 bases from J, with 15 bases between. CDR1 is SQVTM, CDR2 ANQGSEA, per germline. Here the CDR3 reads CSVGGPRGQYF. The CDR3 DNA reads TGCAGCGTGGGGGGGCCCCGGGGCCAGTACTTC.

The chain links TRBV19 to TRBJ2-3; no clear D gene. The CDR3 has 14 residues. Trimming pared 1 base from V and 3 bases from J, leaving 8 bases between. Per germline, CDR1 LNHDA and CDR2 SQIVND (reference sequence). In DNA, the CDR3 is TGTGCCAGTAGTATAGTCGGGCAGACAGATACGCAGTATTTT. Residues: CASSIVGQTDTQYF.

The CDR3 sequence: CASSLDRAASTDTQYF. The DNA for the CDR3 is TGTGCCAGCAGCTTAGATAGGGCGGCTAGCACAGATACGCAGTATTTT. The chain uses TRBV7-2 and TRBJ2-3; D not certain. Germline V gene sequence: CDR1 SGHTA, CDR2 FQGNSA. V lost 1 base to trimming and J lost 0 bases, with 11 bases between them. There are 16 residues in the CDR3.

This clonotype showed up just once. CDR3 in DNA: TGTGCAAGTCGCTTCCTCGGGACCGTCTACGAGCAGTACTTC. Its protein is CASRFLGTVYEQYF. This sequence joins TRBV12-2 and TRBJ2-7; TRBD1 is the table's D call, not checked against the DNA. TRBV12-2 is recorded as a pseudogene. This CDR3 contains 14 residues.

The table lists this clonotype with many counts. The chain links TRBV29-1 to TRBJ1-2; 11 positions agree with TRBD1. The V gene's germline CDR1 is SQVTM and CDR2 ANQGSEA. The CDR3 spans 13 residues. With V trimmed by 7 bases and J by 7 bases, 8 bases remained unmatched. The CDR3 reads CSADGTGGFGYTF. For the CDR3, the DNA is TGCAGCGCCGACGGGACAGGGGGTTTTGGCTACACCTTC.

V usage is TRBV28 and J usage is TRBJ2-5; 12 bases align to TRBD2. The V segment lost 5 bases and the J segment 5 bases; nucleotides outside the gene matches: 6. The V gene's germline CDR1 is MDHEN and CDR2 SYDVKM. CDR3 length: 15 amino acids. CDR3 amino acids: CASSILAGGGETQYF. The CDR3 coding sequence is TGTGCCAGCAGTATACTAGCGGGAGGAGGGGAGACCCAGTACTTC.

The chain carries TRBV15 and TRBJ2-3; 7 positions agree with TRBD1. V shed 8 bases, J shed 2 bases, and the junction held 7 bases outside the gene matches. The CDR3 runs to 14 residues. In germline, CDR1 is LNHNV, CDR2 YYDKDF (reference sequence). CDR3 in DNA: TGTGCCACCTCTGCAGAGGGGGCCACAGATACGCAGTATTTT. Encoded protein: CATSAEGATDTQYF.

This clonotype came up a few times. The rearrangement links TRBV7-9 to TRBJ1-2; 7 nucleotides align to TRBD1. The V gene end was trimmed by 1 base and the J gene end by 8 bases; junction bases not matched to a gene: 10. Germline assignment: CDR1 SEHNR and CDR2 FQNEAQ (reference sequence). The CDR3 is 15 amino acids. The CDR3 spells CASSLEAGGSNGYTF. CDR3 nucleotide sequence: TGTGCCAGCAGCTTAGAGGCAGGGGGTTCGAACGGCTACACCTTC. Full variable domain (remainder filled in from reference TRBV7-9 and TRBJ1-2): DTGVSQNPRHKITKRGQNVTFRCDPISEHNRLYWYRQTLGQGPEFLTYFQNEAQLEKSRLLSDRFSAERPKGSFSTLEIQRTEQGDSAMYLCASSLEAGGSNGYTFGSGTRLTVV.

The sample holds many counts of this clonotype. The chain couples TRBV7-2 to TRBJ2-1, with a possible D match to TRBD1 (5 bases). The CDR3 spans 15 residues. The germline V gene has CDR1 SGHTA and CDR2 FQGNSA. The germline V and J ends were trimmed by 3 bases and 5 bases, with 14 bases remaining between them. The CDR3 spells CASSFMTWGHNEQFF. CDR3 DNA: TGTGCCAGCAGCTTCATGACATGGGGCCACAATGAGCAGTTCTTC.

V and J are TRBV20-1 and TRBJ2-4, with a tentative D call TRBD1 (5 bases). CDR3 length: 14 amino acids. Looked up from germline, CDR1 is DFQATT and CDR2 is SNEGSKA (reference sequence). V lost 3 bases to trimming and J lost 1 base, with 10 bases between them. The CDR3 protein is CSASNAGAKNIQYF. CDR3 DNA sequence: TGCAGTGCTAGTAACGCAGGGGCCAAAAACATTCAGTACTTC.

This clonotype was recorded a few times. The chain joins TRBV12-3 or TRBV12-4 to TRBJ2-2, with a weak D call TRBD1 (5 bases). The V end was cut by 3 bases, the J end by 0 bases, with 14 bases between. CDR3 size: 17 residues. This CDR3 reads CASSFGWGSANTGELFF. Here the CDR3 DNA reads TGTGCCAGCAGTTTCGGGTGGGGCTCCGCGAACACCGGGGAGCTGTTTTTT.

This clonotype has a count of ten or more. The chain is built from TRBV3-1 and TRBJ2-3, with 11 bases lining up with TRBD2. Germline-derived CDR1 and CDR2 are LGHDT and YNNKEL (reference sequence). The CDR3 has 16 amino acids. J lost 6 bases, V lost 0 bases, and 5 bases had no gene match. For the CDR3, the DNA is TGTGCCAGCAGCCAAGATTCACTAGCGGGAGTTGATACGCAGTATTTT. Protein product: CASSQDSLAGVDTQYF.

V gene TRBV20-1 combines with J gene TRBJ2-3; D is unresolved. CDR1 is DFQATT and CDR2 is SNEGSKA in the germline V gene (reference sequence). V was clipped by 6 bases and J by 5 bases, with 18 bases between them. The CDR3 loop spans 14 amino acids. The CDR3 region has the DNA TGCAGTGCCAGCCGGGCCCCGGTGCAAGATACGCAGTATTTT. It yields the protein CSASRAPVQDTQYF.